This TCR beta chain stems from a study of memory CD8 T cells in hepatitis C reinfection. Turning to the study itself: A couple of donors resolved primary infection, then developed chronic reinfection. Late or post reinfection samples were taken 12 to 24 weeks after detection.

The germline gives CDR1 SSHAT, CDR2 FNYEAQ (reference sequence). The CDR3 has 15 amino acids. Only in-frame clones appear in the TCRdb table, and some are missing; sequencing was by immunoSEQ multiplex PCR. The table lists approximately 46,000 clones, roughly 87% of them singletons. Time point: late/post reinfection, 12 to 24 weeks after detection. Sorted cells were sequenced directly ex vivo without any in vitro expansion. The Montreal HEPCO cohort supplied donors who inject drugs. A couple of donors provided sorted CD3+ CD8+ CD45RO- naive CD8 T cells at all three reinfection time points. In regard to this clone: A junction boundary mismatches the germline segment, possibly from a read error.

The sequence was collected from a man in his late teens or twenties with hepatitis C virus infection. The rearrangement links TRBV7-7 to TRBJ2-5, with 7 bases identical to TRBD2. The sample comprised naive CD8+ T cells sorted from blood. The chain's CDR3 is CASSPTLAVQETQYF. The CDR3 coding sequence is TGTGCTAGCAGCCCTACTCTAGCGGTCCAAGAGACCCAGTACTTC.